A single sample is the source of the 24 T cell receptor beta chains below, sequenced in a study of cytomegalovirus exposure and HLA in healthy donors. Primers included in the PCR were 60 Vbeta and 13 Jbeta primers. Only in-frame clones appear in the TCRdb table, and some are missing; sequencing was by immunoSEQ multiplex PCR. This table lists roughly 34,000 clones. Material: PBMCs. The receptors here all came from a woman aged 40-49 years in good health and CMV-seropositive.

The CDR3 protein is CASSLARAGARGYTF. For the CDR3, the DNA is TGTGCCAGCAGCTTAGCCAGGGCGGGGGCGCGGGGCTACACCTTC. The chain employs TRBV7-2 and TRBJ1-2; tentative D call: TRBD1 (6 bases). CDR3 length equals 15 residues. Germline assignment: CDR1 SGHTA and CDR2 FQGNSA. V gave up 0 bases and J gave up 8 bases, with 16 bases separating them.

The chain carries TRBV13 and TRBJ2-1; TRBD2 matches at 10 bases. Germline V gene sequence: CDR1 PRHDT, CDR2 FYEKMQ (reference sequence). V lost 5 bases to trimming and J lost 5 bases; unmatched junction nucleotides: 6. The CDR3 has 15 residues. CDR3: CASSLGLAFDNEQFF. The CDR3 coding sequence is TGTGCCAGCAGCCTGGGACTAGCGTTCGACAATGAGCAGTTCTTC.

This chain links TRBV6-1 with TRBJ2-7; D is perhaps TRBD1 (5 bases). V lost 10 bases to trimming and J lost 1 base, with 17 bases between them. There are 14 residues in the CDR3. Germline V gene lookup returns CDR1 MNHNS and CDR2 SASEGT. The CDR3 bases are TGTGCCACCACCGCAGGGTACTATTCCTACGAGCAGTACTTC. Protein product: CATTAGYYSYEQYF.

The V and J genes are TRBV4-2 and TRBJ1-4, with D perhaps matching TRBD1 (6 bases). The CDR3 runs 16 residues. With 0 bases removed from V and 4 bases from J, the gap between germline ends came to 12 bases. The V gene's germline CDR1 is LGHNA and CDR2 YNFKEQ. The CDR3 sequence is CASSQDFGQFNEKLFF. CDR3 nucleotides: TGTGCCAGCAGCCAAGACTTCGGACAGTTTAATGAAAAACTGTTTTTT.

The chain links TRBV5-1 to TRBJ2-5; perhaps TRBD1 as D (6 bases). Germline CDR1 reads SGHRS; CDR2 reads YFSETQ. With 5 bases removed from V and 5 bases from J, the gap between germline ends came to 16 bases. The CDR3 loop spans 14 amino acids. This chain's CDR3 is CASRRLQGAETQYF. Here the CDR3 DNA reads TGCGCCAGCAGGAGGTTACAGGGCGCGGAGACCCAGTACTTC.

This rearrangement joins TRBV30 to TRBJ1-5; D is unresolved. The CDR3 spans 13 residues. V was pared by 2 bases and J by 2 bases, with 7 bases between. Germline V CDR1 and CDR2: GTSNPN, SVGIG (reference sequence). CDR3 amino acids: CAWSRQGNQPQHF. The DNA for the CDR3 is TGTGCCTGGAGTCGGCAGGGCAATCAGCCCCAGCATTTT.

CDR3 DNA sequence: TGTGCCAGCAGCCCCTATTGGAGGGGAGACAGGGACTACGAGCAGTACTTC. Protein sequence: CASSPYWRGDRDYEQYF. This chain links TRBV7-2 with TRBJ2-7, with D tentatively TRBD1 (7 bases). Between the trimmed V and J ends, which lost 5 bases and 3 bases, there was a span of 23 bases. CDR1 SGHTA and CDR2 FQGNSA come from the germline V gene. The CDR3 length is 17 residues.

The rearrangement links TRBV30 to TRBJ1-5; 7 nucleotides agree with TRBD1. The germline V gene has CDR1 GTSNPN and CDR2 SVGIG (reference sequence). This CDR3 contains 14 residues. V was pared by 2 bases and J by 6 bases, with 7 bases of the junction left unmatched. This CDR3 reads CAWSTNRGSQPQHF. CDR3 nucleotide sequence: TGTGCCTGGAGTACCAACAGGGGAAGTCAGCCCCAGCATTTT.

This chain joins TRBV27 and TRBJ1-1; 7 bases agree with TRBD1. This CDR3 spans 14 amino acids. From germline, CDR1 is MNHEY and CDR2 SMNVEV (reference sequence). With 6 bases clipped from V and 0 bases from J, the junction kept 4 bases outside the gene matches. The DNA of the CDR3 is TGTGCCAGCAGAACGGGACAGCTGAACACTGAAGCTTTCTTT. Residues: CASRTGQLNTEAFF.

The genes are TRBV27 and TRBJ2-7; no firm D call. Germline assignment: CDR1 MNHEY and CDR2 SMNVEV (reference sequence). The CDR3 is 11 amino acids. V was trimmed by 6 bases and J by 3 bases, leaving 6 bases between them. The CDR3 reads CASRNYYEQYF. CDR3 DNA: TGTGCCAGCAGAAATTACTACGAGCAGTACTTC.

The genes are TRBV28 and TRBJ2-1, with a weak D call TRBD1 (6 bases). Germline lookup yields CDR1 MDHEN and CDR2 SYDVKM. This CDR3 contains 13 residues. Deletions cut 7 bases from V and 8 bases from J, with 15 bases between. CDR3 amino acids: CASTRPGAHEQFF. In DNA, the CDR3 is TGTGCCAGCACCCGTCCAGGGGCACATGAGCAGTTCTTC.

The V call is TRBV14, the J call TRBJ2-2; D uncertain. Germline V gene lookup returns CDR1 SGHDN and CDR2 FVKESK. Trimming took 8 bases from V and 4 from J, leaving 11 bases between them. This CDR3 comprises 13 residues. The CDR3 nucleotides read TGTGCCAGCCCCCAAGTAGCCACCGGGGAGCTGTTTTTT. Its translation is CASPQVATGELFF.

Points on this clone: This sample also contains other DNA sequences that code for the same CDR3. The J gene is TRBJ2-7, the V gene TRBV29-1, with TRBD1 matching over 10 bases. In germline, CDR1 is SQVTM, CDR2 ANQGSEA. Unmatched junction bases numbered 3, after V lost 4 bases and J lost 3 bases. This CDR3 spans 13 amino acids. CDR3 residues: CSVGDRGYYEQYF. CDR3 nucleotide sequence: TGCAGCGTTGGGGACAGGGGCTACTACGAGCAGTACTTC.

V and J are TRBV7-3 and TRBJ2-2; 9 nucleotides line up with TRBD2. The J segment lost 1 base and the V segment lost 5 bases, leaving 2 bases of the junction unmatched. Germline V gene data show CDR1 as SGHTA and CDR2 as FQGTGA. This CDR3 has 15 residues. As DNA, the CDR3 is TGTGCCAGCAGCCTGACTAGCGGGAACACCGGGGAGCTGTTTTTT. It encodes CASSLTSGNTGELFF. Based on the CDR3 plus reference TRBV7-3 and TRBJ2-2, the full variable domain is GAGVSQTPSNKVTEKGKYVELRCDPISGHTALYWYRQSLGQGPEFLIYFQGTGAADDSGLPNDRFFAVRPEGSVSTLKIQRTERGDSAVYLCASSLTSGNTGELFFGEGSRLTVL.

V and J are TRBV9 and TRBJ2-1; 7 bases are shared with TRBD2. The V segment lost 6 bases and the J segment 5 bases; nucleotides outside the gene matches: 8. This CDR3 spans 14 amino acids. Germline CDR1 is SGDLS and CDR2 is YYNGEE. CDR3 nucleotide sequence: TGTGCCAGCAAGCGGGATTCAGGTGACAATGAGCAGTTCTTC. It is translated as CASKRDSGDNEQFF. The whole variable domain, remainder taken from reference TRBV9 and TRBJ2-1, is DSGVTQTPKHLITATGQRVTLRCSPRSGDLSVYWYQQSLDQGLQFLIQYYNGEERAKGNILERFSAQQFPDLHSELNLSSLELGDSALYFCASKRDSGDNEQFFGPGTRLTVL.

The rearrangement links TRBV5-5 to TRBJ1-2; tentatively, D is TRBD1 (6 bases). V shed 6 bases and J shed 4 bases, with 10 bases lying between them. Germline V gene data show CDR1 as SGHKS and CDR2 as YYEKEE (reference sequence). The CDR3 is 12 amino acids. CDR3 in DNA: TGTGCCAGCAACGGACAGATCTATGGCTACACCTTC. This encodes CASNGQIYGYTF. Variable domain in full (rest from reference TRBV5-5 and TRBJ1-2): DAGVTQSPTHLIKTRGQQVTLRCSPISGHKSVSWYQQVLGQGPQFIFQYYEKEERGRGNFPDRFSARQFPNYSSELNVNALLLGDSALYLCASNGQIYGYTFGSGTRLTVV.

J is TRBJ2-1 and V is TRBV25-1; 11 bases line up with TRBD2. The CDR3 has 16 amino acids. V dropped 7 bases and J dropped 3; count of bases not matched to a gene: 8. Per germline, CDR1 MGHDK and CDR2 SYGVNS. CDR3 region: CASTDPTSGNYNEQFF. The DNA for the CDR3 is TGTGCCAGCACCGATCCGACTAGCGGGAACTACAATGAGCAGTTCTTC.

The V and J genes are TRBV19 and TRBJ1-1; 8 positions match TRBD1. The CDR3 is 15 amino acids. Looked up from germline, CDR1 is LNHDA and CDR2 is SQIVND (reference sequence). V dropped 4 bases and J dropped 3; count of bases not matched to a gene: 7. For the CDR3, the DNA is TGTGCCAGTAGTAACTTGGCCAGGGGGCACACTGAAGCTTTCTTT. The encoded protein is CASSNLARGHTEAFF.

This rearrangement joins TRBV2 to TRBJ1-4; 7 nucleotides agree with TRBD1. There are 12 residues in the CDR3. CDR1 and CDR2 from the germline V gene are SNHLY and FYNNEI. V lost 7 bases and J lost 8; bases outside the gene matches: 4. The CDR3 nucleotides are TGTGCCAGCAAGGAGGGGGCGGAAAAACTGTTTTTT. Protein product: CASKEGAEKLFF.

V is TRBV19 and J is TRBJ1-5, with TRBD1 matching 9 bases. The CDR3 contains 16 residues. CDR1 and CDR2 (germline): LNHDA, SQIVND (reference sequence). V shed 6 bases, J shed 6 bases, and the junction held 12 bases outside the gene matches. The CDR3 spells CASSRKGQGLGQPQHF. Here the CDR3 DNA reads TGTGCCAGTAGCCGTAAGGGACAGGGTTTGGGTCAGCCCCAGCATTTT.

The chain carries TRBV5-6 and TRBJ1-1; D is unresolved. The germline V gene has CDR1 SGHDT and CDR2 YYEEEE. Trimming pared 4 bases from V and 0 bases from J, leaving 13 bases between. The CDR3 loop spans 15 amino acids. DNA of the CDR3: TGTGCCAGCAGCCTCTTCTTTTCCGTGAACACTGAAGCTTTCTTT. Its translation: CASSLFFSVNTEAFF.

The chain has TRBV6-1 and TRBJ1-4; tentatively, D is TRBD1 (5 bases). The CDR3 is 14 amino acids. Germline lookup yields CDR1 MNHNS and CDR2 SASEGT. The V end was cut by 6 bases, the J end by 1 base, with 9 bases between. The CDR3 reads CASRGHVTNEKLFF. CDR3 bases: TGTGCCAGCAGGGGGCATGTAACTAATGAAAAACTGTTTTTT.

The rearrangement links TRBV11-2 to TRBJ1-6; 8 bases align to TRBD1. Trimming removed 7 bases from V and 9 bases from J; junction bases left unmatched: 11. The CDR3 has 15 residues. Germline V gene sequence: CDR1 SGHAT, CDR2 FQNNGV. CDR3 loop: CASKGGGRGPSPLHF. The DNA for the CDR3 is TGTGCCAGCAAGGGCGGGGGCAGGGGGCCTTCACCCCTCCACTTT.

CDR3 DNA sequence: TGTGCCAGCAGCTTGGAGGGACAGGTGAATGAAAAACTGTTTTTT. Amino acid sequence: CASSLEGQVNEKLFF. The chain joins TRBV7-9 to TRBJ1-4, with 8 nucleotides matching TRBD1. The V gene's germline CDR1 is SEHNR and CDR2 FQNEAQ (reference sequence). The CDR3 is 15 amino acids. Trimming removed 3 bases from V and 5 bases from J; junction bases left unmatched: 5.